This TCR beta chain was identified during a study of T cell clonality in common variable immunodeficiency. Findings of the study overall: Fewer TCRbeta clones were shared among CVID subjects than controls. CVID patient heterogeneity limited repertoire-clinical complication correlations.

This clone was recorded many times. Antigen specificity is unknown. The read terminates 3 residues ahead of where the CDR3 ends, so the germline J gene completes it. Germline V gene lookup returns CDR1 KGHDR and CDR2 SFDVKD. V lost 2 bases and J 9 bases, leaving 16 bases between the germline ends. The CDR3 runs 15 residues. Caucasian heritage predominated among both patients and controls. Control and CVID samples contributed equal amounts of genomic DNA. The data were produced by immunoSEQ multiplex PCR, yet TCRdb's version contains in-frame clones alone and is incomplete. There are about 34,000 clones in the sample, none observed a single time.

The specimen sequenced was peripheral blood mononuclear cells. The chain joins TRBV24-1 to TRBJ2-1; tentative D call: TRBD2 (6 bases). The sequence derives from a person aged 18 to 75 in good health. The CDR3 loop reads CATSDSDKPAGEQFF. The DNA read from the CDR3 is TGTGCCACCAGTGATTCCGACAAACCAGCGGGTGAG.